This entry concerns a single T cell receptor beta chain. The antigen remains unidentified. The data stem from a study of beta chain features in type 1 diabetes. What was sequenced were expressed TCRB transcripts, since all of the isolated RNA had been reverse transcribed. The protocol was immunoSEQ multiplex PCR, while the TCRdb copy is restricted to in-frame clones and leaves out a portion. The sample has approximately 200,000 clones; 7.5% to 10% are singletons. V shed 2 bases and J shed 1 base, with 8 bases lying between them. Germline values: CDR1 MNHNS, CDR2 SASEGT. This CDR3 spans 14 amino acids. Per donor, one heparinised blood draw averaged around 120 mL. CD45RO/CCR7/CD25/CD127/CD95/CD27 sorting isolated CD4+ naive, central memory, regulatory and stem cell-like memory cells. Study-level points and caveats: In cDNA sequencing, cells with high TCR expression could be over-represented. Among type 1 diabetes patients, VDJ junctions had fewer insertions and more deletions.

Sequenced: naive CD4+ T cells from blood. This rearrangement joins TRBV6-1 to TRBJ2-5; D unclear. The clonotype originates from a woman under 30 in good health. The CDR3 protein is CASSEPFLQETQYF. The DNA of the CDR3 is TGTGCCAGCAGTGAACCCTTCCTCCAAGAGACCCAGTACTTC.